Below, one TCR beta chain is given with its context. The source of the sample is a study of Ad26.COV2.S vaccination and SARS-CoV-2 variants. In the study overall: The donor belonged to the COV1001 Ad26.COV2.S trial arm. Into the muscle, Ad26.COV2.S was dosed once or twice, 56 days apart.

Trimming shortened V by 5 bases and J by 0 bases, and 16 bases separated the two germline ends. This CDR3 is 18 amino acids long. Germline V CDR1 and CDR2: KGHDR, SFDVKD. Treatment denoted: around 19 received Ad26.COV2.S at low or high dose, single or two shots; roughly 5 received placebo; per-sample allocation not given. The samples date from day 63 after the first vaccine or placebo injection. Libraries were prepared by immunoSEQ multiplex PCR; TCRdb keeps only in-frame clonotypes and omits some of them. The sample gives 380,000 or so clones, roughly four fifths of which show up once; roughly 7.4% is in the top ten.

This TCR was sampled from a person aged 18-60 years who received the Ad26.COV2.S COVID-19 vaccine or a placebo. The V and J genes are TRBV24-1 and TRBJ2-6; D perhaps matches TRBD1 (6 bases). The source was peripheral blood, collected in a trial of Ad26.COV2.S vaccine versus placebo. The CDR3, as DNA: TGTGCCACCAGTGGGGGACAAGGTCGTTTCTCTGGGGCCAACGTCCTGACTTTC. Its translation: CATSGGQGRFSGANVLTF.